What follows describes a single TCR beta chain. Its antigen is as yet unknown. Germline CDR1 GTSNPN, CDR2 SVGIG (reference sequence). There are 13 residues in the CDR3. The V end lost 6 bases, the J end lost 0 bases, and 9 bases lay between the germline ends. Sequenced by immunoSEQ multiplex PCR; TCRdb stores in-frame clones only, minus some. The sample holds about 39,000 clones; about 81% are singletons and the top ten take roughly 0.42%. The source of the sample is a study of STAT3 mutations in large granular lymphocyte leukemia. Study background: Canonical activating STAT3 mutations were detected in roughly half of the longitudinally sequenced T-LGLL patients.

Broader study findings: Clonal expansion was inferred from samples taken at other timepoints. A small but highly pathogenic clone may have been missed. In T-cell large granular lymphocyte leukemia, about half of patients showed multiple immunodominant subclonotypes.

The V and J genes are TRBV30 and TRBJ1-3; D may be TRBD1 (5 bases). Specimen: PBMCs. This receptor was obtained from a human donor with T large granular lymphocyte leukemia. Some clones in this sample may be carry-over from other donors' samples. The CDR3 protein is CACRGDSGNTIYF. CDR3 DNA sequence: TGTGCCTGTCGGGGGGACTCTGGAAACACCATATATTTT.